This T cell receptor (beta chain) was obtained from a study of T cell responses to AZD1222 COVID-19 vaccine. With respect to this clone: Its matching antigen is unknown.

The study, taken as a whole, reports: There were vaccine-associated CD4 TCRs across spike, dominant at 160-218 and 743-854. Per reports, nearly half of all spike-specific TCRs target regions that are unmutated in variants. After the peak T cell response, and only then, were repertoires sampled.

Germline loops: CDR1 SQVTM, CDR2 ANQGSEA. Trimming removed 5 bases at V and 7 bases at J, with 12 bases between. This CDR3 has 12 amino acids. Sequencing was performed with immunoSEQ multiplex PCR; in TCRdb, only in-frame clones are kept and a portion is missing. This table has about 70,000 clones, about four fifths appearing once. The specimen comprised peripheral blood, sampled on day 0 of AZD1222 vaccination. The chain has TRBV29-1 and TRBJ2-1; D not resolved. This sequence was found in an adult in good health. In DNA form, the CDR3 reads TGCAGCGTTCGTGGTCCTGGGAATGAGCAGTTCTTC. It specifies CSVRGPGNEQFF.